This TCR beta chain stems from a study of cytomegalovirus exposure and HLA in healthy donors. V was cut by 3 bases and J by 5 bases, with 19 bases left in between. This CDR3 region has 16 residues. Germline V lookup: CDR1 MNHNY, CDR2 SVGAGI (reference sequence). The table lists this clone with a few counts. Both 60 Vbeta primers and 13 Jbeta primers went into the PCR. Method: immunoSEQ multiplex PCR; TCRdb's copy keeps in-frame clones and lacks some. The profile shows approximately 160,000 clones, over 60% of them singletons. The chain recombines TRBV6-6 with TRBJ2-5; D is possibly TRBD2 (5 bases). The sequence derives from a woman in her 30s in good health and CMV-seronegative. The sequencing sample was made of PBMCs. CDR3 nucleotide sequence: TGTGCCAGCAGTTATCTCCGACGGGGTGAAGGGGAGACCCAGTACTTC. Residues: CASSYLRRGEGETQYF.